A selection of T cell receptor beta chains follows, all from one sample in a study of blood T cell repertoires in COVID-19. The table came from immunoSEQ multiplex PCR; TCRdb's copy has only in-frame clones and leaves some out. This sample has approximately 190,000 clones, with approximately 81% found just once. Sequencing used peripheral blood. The receptors were gathered from a human donor in a cohort sampled during active COVID-19. Both conserved end residues are part of each CDR3. A D gene is named only where the DNA matches it firmly. A row's size may be missing; if present it is once, few, many or a size class.

>NA|TRBD1|TRBJ1-2|TRBV3-1/TRBV3-2|16
TGTGCCAGCGCAGACAGGGCGATAGCCCCGTACTATGGCTACACCTTC
CASADRAIAPYYGYTF
>few|NA|TRBJ1-1|TRBV27|16
TGTGCCAGCAAGATTTCGCCCTTCTTGGGGGGGACTGAAGCTTTCTTT
CASKISPFLGGTEAFF
>NA|NA|TRBJ2-2|TRBV24-1|14
TGTGCCACCAGTGATCTGCGCAGGGCCGGGGAGCTGTTTTTT
CATSDLRRAGELFF
>few|TRBD2|TRBJ2-2|TRBV4-2|19
TGTGCCAGCAGCCGAAAGCGGGAGCGGGGGGCCATGGGCACCGGGGAGCTGTTTTTT
CASSRKRERGAMGTGELFF
>few|NA|TRBJ2-7|TRBV28|14
TGTGCCAGCAGTAGGGGTGGCCAACTACGCGAGCAGTACTTC
CASSRGGQLREQYF
>few|TRBD1|TRBJ2-2|TRBV5-1|16
TGCGCCAGCAGCCTCCTGGGAGAGGGGGCCGGCGGGGAGCTGTTTTTT
CASSLLGEGAGGELFF
>NA|TRBD1|TRBJ1-6|TRBV7-9|15
TGTGCCAGCAGCGCGCTCCGGGACAGGGACTCACCCCTCCACTTT
CASSALRDRDSPLHF
>once|TRBD1|TRBJ2-1|TRBV5-6|15
TGTGCCAGCAGTCCCGGGACAGGGGTGAACAATGAGCAGTTCTTC
CASSPGTGVNNEQFF
>NA|NA|TRBJ2-1|TRBV5-1|13
TGCGCCAGCAGCTTGGCCCCTAGACGGGAGCAGTTCTTC
CASSLAPRREQFF
>NA|TRBD1|TRBJ2-1|TRBV19|14
TGTGCCAGTAGTCCAACAGACAGGGTAGGTGAGCAGTTCTTC
CASSPTDRVGEQFF
>NA|TRBD2|TRBJ2-2|TRBV7-6|18
TGTGCCAGCAGCTCACCCGGTCAGCGGGGGTCGAACACCGGGGAGCTGTTTTTT
CASSSPGQRGSNTGELFF
>NA|TRBD2|TRBJ2-5|TRBV4-1|17
TGCGCCAGCAGCCAAGGACGTGGACTAGCGGGAGAGGAGACCCAGTACTTC
CASSQGRGLAGEETQYF
>NA|TRBD1|TRBJ1-5|TRBV19|15
TGTGCCAGTAGTACTATGGACAGGAAGATTCAGCCCCAGCATTTT
CASSTMDRKIQPQHF
>NA|TRBD2|TRBJ2-6|TRBV7-2|16
TGTGCCAGCAGCTTGGGGGGGACTGCTGGGGCCAACGTCCTGACTTTC
CASSLGGTAGANVLTF
>NA|NA|TRBJ1-6|TRBV18|15
TGTGCCAGCTCACCGGAGGGGCAGGATAATTCACCCCTCCACTTT
CASSPEGQDNSPLHF
>once|TRBD1|TRBJ2-7|TRBV29-1|12
TGCAGCGCAACGACAGGGGGCCCCGAGCAGTACTTC
CSATTGGPEQYF
>NA|NA|TRBJ2-3|TRBV4-1|13
TGCGCCAGCAGCCAGGAGCCCTGGTATACGCAGTATTTT
CASSQEPWYTQYF
>NA|NA|TRBJ1-4|TRBV7-9|12
TGTGCCAGCAGACTATCAAATGAAAAACTGTTTTTT
CASRLSNEKLFF
>NA|NA|TRBJ1-3|TRBV6-5|14
TGTGCCAGCAGGACTACAGTTTGGGGAAACACCATATATTTT
CASRTTVWGNTIYF
>NA|NA|TRBJ1-2|TRBV19|12
TGTGCCAGTAGTATACCTGACTATGGCTACACCTTC
CASSIPDYGYTF
>few|NA|TRBJ2-3|TRBV27|13
TGTGCCAGCAGTATCTCTAACAGAGATACGCAGTATTTT
CASSISNRDTQYF
>NA|TRBD1|TRBJ1-1|TRBV25-1|13
TGTGCCAGCAGTGTCAACAGGGGGACTGAAGCTTTCTTT
CASSVNRGTEAFF
>NA|NA|TRBJ2-2|TRBV6-5|13
TGTGCCAGCCGGTTAGGGGGAACCGGGGAGCTGTTTTTT
CASRLGGTGELFF
>NA|TRBD1|TRBJ2-5|TRBV19|14
TGTGCCAGTAGCAGGGACAGGGACCAAGAGACCCAGTACTTC
CASSRDRDQETQYF
>NA|TRBD1|TRBJ1-2|TRBV30|14
TGTGCCTGGAGACCAGGGGGCGCCCGCTATGGCTACACCTTC
CAWRPGGARYGYTF
>NA|NA|TRBJ2-2|TRBV27|14
TGTGCCAGCAGTTTCTATGGGAACACCGGGGAGCTGTTTTTT
CASSFYGNTGELFF
>once|TRBD1|TRBJ2-1|TRBV11-2|14
TGTGCCAGCAGCTGGACAGGGGGACTCAATGAGCAGTTCTTC
CASSWTGGLNEQFF
>NA|NA|TRBJ1-5|TRBV21-1|16
TGTGCCAGCAGCCTATACAGCGACAGGGCTAATCAGCCCCAGCATTTT
CASSLYSDRANQPQHF
>NA|NA|TRBJ2-3|TRBV19|12
TGTGCCAGTAGTATCGGGACAGATACGCAGTATTTT
CASSIGTDTQYF
>once|NA|TRBJ1-1|TRBV18|11
TGTGCCAGCTCAGCCAGGGTTGCGGCTTTCTTT
CASSARVAAFF
>NA|TRBD2|TRBJ2-1|TRBV5-5|17
TGTGCCAGCAGCGCCATCTTACTAGCGGGGTTTTACAATGAGCAGTTCTTC
CASSAILLAGFYNEQFF
>NA|NA|TRBJ1-4|TRBV25-1|15
TGTGCCAGCAGCCAAACGACAGGAGGTAATGAAAAACTGTTTTTT
CASSQTTGGNEKLFF
>NA|NA|TRBJ1-5|TRBV27|13
TGTGCCAGCAGCCTGGGGCGTAATCAGCCCCAGCATTTT
CASSLGRNQPQHF
>few|TRBD1|TRBJ2-2|TRBV5-1|16
TGCGCCAGCAGCTTGCAGGGACAGGGGGCAACCGGGGAGCTGTTTTTT
CASSLQGQGATGELFF
>once|NA|TRBJ1-2|TRBV6-5|12
TGTGCCAGCACCTCCGTTGGTCAGGGCTACACCTTC
CASTSVGQGYTF
>NA|TRBD1|TRBJ2-2|TRBV6-1|16
TGTGCCAGCAGTGATCCCCGGGACAGGGGTGGCGGGGAGCTGTTTTTT
CASSDPRDRGGGELFF
>NA|NA|TRBJ1-2|TRBV27|13
TGTGCCAGCAGTTTATTGGGGGAGGATGGCTACACCTTC
CASSLLGEDGYTF
>NA|NA|TRBJ2-5|TRBV3-1/TRBV3-2|14
TGTGCCAGCACCACATTTGCAGGGCAAGAGACCCAGTACTTC
CASTTFAGQETQYF
>NA|TRBD2|TRBJ2-5|TRBV2|15
TGTGCCAGCAGTGAAGAGGTAGCGGGAGAAGAGACCCAGTACTTC
CASSEEVAGEETQYF
>NA|TRBD1|TRBJ1-6|TRBV6-4|13
TGTGCCAGCAGTGGGGACAGAAATTCACCCCTCCACTTT
CASSGDRNSPLHF
>NA|NA|TRBJ2-2|TRBV13|15
TGTGCCAGCAGCTTAGCGGGGGAGCTGACCGGGGAGCTGTTTTTT
CASSLAGELTGELFF
>NA|TRBD1|TRBJ2-2|TRBV3-1/TRBV3-2|17
TGTGCCAGCGGAGTCGGACAGGGGCGGACCAACACCGGGGAGCTGTTTTTT
CASGVGQGRTNTGELFF
>NA|NA|TRBJ2-1|TRBV6-1|14
TGTGCCAGCAGTGAAACGTTGCGGTACAATGAGCAGTTCTTC
CASSETLRYNEQFF
>NA|TRBD2|TRBJ2-7|TRBV27|13
TGTGCCAGCAGAAGCTGGGGGGGAAGCGAGCAGTACTTC
CASRSWGGSEQYF
>once|TRBD1|TRBJ2-2|TRBV6-1|15
TGTGCCAGCAGTGACAGGCAGGGGGTCGCCGGGGAGCTGTTTTTT
CASSDRQGVAGELFF
>NA|NA|TRBJ2-2|TRBV10-2|14
TGCGCCAGCAGTGCAGGGGCGAGGACCGGGGAGCTGTTTTTT
CASSAGARTGELFF
>NA|NA|TRBJ1-6|TRBV7-7|15
TGTGCTAGCAGCTTATTCCGTCGGAGCAATTCACCCCTCCACTTT
CASSLFRRSNSPLHF
>NA|TRBD1|TRBJ1-1|TRBV7-9|15
TGTGCCAGCAGCCCTCGGACAGGAGGATACACTGAAGCTTTCTTT
CASSPRTGGYTEAFF
>NA|TRBD1|TRBJ1-2|TRBV19|12
TGTGCCAGTAACGAGGGGGCGAGTGGCTACACCTTC
CASNEGASGYTF
>NA|TRBD2|TRBJ2-3|TRBV15|16
TGTGCCACCAGCAGAACAACTAGCGGGGTGAGAGATACGCAGTATTTT
CATSRTTSGVRDTQYF
>NA|TRBD2|TRBJ2-1|TRBV28|15
TGTGCCAGCAGTTTTCGCACTAGCGGGAAGAATGAGCAGTTCTTC
CASSFRTSGKNEQFF
>NA|TRBD2|TRBJ2-1|TRBV24-1|16
TGTGCCACCAGTGATTCTCCTAGCGGGGGGGCCGATGAGCAGTTCTTC
CATSDSPSGGADEQFF
>once|NA|TRBJ2-2|TRBV7-8|17
TGTGCCAGCAGCTCTTATGCGGGTACGGCGAACACCGGGGAGCTGTTTTTT
CASSSYAGTANTGELFF
>NA|NA|TRBJ2-3|TRBV10-3|13
TGTGCCACCACTTCCCAAACAGTAGATACGCAGTATTTT
CATTSQTVDTQYF